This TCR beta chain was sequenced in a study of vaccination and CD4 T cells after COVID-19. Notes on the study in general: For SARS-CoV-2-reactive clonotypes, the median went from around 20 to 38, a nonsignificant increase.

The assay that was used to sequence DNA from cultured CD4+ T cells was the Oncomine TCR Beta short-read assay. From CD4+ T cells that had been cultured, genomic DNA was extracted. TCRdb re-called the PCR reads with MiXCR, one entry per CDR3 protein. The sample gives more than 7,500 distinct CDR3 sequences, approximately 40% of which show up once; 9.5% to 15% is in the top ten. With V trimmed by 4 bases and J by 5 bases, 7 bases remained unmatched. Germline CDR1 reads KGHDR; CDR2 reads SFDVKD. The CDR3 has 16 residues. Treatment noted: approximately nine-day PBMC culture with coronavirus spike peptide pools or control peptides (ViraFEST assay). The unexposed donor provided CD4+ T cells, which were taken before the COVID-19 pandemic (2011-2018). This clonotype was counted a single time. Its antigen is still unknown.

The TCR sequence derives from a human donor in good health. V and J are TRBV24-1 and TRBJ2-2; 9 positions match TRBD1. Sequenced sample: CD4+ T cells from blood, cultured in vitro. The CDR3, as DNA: TGTGCCACCAGTGAAACCGGGACAGGGACAACCGGGGAGCTGTTTTTT. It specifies CATSETGTGTTGELFF.